This TCR beta chain was profiled in a study of T cell responses to AZD1222 COVID-19 vaccine. Study-wide context: Doses given second, at about 4 or about 12 weeks, were pooled. Study findings and constraints: The study found Spike-specific TCR breadth and depth rose after two AZD1222 doses.

Assay used: immunoSEQ multiplex PCR; TCRdb lists only in-frame clones, some missing. The table lists roughly 120,000 clones, around 85% of them singletons, with 1.6% in the top ten. J gave up 4 bases and V 4 bases, and 11 bases lay outside the gene matches. Germline assignment: CDR1 SGHTS and CDR2 YDEGEE. The CDR3 is 17 amino acids. Concerning this clone: Its specificity is not known.

The sample here was peripheral blood, taken on day 0 of AZD1222 vaccination. The chain employs TRBV5-8 and TRBJ1-3; 10 nucleotides line up with TRBD1. The sequence derives from an adult in good health. This chain's CDR3 is CASSRRRQGAKGNTIYF. Here the CDR3 DNA reads TGTGCCAGCAGCCGACGAAGACAGGGGGCGAAAGGAAACACCATATATTTT.